A single sample gave rise to the 3 T cell receptor beta chains below, sequenced in a study of blood T cell repertoires in COVID-19 (dated by TCRdb to 2020 to 2022). Libraries were prepared through the immunoSEQ multiplex PCR assay. TCRdb holds this immuneACCESS table with in-frame rearrangements only. Some clones are missing; in checked studies, unresolved V genes explain under half, and the rest has no known cause. Counted in this sample were a few hundred thousand clones; 70% to 90% of them appeared once. The top ten hold approximately 5.2% of the sample. Sequencing was performed on PBMCs or T cells enriched from blood (not recorded which). These TCRs come from a woman in her thirties who had recovered from COVID-19.

This clone came up once. This rearrangement joins TRBV30 to TRBJ1-2, with TRBD1 as a possible D gene (5 bases). The CDR3 runs 13 residues. Per the germline V gene, CDR1 is GTSNPN and CDR2 is SVGIG (reference sequence). The V gene lost 3 bases and the J gene lost 5 bases, with 13 bases spanning the gap. As DNA, the CDR3 is TGTGCCTGGAGCGCCGGGGGTGGGTATGGCTACACCTTC. Translated, it gives CAWSAGGGYGYTF.

The chain links TRBV9 to TRBJ2-3, with D possibly matching TRBD2 (6 bases). Germline assignment: CDR1 SGDLS and CDR2 YYNGEE. The CDR3 has 15 amino acids. The V end lost 0 bases, the J end lost 3 bases, and 11 bases lay between the germline ends. The CDR3 spells CASSVGGLDTDTQYF. The CDR3 region has the DNA TGTGCCAGCAGCGTAGGGGGACTGGATACAGATACGCAGTATTTT.

The chain is built from TRBV30 and TRBJ1-1; a weak D match, TRBD1 (6 bases). Germline values: CDR1 GTSNPN, CDR2 SVGIG (reference sequence). The CDR3 covers 14 residues. Trimming removed 3 bases at V and 5 bases at J, with 16 bases between. The CDR3 bases are TGTGCCTGGAGCGCACACAGGGCTAGGACTGAAGCTTTCTTT. It is translated as CAWSAHRARTEAFF.